The present entry profiles one T cell receptor (beta chain) with its context. Its specificity is not known. The repertoire was sequenced with immunoSEQ multiplex PCR; TCRdb's copy has only in-frame clones and lacks some. This table holds approximately 5,200 clones, around 70% found once. The source of the sample is a study of CD8 T cell repertoires and HIV-1 epitope variants. As for the study in general: Controls included no peptide, Ebola AY9 epitope, and a CMV, EBV, flu pool. Tested: three Gag epitope families, Nef HW9 and YT9. Cultures ran 10 days, with IL-2, IL-7 and IL-15 added on days 3 and 7.

J lost 5 bases, V lost 4 bases, and 3 bases had no gene match. The germline V gene has CDR1 LGHNA and CDR2 YSLEER. The CDR3 covers 15 residues. This TCR was recovered from a male donor with HIV. The chain couples TRBV4-3 to TRBJ1-6, with 9 bases fitting TRBD1. What was sequenced was cultured CD8+ T cells derived from PBMCs. The CDR3 spells CASSPGTGNNSPLHF. The CDR3 DNA is TGCGCCAGCAGCCCCGGGACAGGGAATAATTCACCCCTCCACTTT.